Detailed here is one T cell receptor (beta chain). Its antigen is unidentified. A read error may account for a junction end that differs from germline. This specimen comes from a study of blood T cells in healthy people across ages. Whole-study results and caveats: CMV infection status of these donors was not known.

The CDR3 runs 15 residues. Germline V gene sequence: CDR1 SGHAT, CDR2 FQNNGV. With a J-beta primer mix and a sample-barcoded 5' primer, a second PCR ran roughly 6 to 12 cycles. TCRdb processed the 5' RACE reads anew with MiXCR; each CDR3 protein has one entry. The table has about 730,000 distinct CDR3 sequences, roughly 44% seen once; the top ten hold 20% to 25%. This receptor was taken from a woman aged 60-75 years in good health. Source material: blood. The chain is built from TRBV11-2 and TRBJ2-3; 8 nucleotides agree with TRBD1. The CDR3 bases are TGTGCCTGCAGCCCGGACGGCAGGGGGCCTGATACGCAGTATTTT. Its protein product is CACSPDGRGPDTQYF.